Listed below are T cell receptor beta chains from one sample, sequenced in a study of blood T cell repertoires in COVID-19. Sequencing was performed with immunoSEQ multiplex PCR; in TCRdb, only in-frame clones are kept and a portion is missing. This sample has 200,000 to 250,000 clones, with 80% to 90% found just once. Sequenced material: PBMCs or T cells enriched from blood (not recorded which). These receptors all come from a woman under 30 in a cohort exposed to, infected with or recovered from COVID-19 (not recorded which). Both conserved end residues are part of each CDR3. The order of the fields is J gene, D gene, V gene, clone size, CDR3 DNA, CDR3 protein. D genes are given only for firm matches. Some rows mark clone size as missing; the rest say once, few, many or name a class of expanded clone.

>TRBJ2-4|.|TRBV6-5|.
TGTGCCAGCAGTTACTCGCAGGGAAGCATTCAGTACTTC
CASSYSQGSIQYF
>TRBJ2-2|TRBD2|TRBV28|many
TGTGCCAGCAGTTACGCGGGGGACCACACCGGGGAGCTGTTTTTT
CASSYAGDHTGELFF
>TRBJ1-5|TRBD1|TRBV23-1|once
TGCGCCAGCAGGAGGGGACAGCGGTATAATCAGCCCCAGCATTTT
CASRRGQRYNQPQHF
>TRBJ1-2|.|TRBV30|.
TGTGCCTGGACTACCGACACCAGCCTCAACTATGGCTACACCTTC
CAWTTDTSLNYGYTF
>TRBJ2-5|TRBD2|TRBV5-4|.
TGTGCCAGCAGCTCGACTAGCGGGACGCAAGAGACCCAGTACTTC
CASSSTSGTQETQYF
>TRBJ2-3|.|TRBV19|.
TGTGCCAGTAGCTTCGGGACTCCCGGCACAGATACGCAGTATTTT
CASSFGTPGTDTQYF
>TRBJ1-4|.|TRBV11-2|.
TGTGCCAGCAGCCCCCGGAGGTCTAATGAAAAACTGTTTTTT
CASSPRRSNEKLFF
>TRBJ1-6|TRBD1|TRBV10-3|.
TGTGCCATCAGTGAGTCGGGACAGCTCGGTTATTCACCCCTCCACTTT
CAISESGQLGYSPLHF
>TRBJ2-2|TRBD1|TRBV7-8|.
TGTGCCAGCAGCACTGGACAGGACCTGAACACCGGGGAGCTGTTTTTT
CASSTGQDLNTGELFF
>TRBJ2-1|.|TRBV6-5|.
TGTGCCAGCAGTCTTCTAGGCGGTGAGCAGTTCTTC
CASSLLGGEQFF
>TRBJ1-1|.|TRBV12-3/TRBV12-4|.
TGTGCCAGCGAGGCGGGGGGCACTGAAGCTTTCTTT
CASEAGGTEAFF
>TRBJ2-1|TRBD1|TRBV9|.
TGTGCCAGCAGTATACAGGGGGCGGACGGGGAGCAGTTCTTC
CASSIQGADGEQFF
>TRBJ1-6|.|TRBV7-6|.
TGTGCCAGCAGTAACCGGGAACTCGATAATTCACCCCTCCACTTT
CASSNRELDNSPLHF
>TRBJ2-3|TRBD2|TRBV13|.
TGTGCCAGCAGCCTGGGACTAGCGGGTTGGTCGAAGGGCACAGATACGCAGTATTTT
CASSLGLAGWSKGTDTQYF
>TRBJ1-1|TRBD1|TRBV2|once
TGTGCCAGCAGTCCTGACAGGGGCAACACTGAAGCTTTCTTT
CASSPDRGNTEAFF
>TRBJ2-3|.|TRBV2|.
TGTGCCAGCAGTGTGTTGCAGGGCCCTACAGATACGCAGTATTTT
CASSVLQGPTDTQYF
>TRBJ1-2|TRBD1|TRBV7-3|.
TGTGCCAGCAGCGACGACAGGGGGCAGGGTGGCTACACCTTC
CASSDDRGQGGYTF
>TRBJ2-5|.|TRBV6-2/TRBV6-3|.
TGTGCCAGCAGTCGTCTAGCGCTCCAAGAGACCCAGTACTTC
CASSRLALQETQYF